This is a list of T cell receptor beta chains from one sample in a study of OX40 agonist ivuxolimab in advanced cancers. Only in-frame clones appear in the TCRdb table, and some are missing; sequencing was by immunoSEQ multiplex PCR. The repertoire includes under 20,000 clones, around four fifths of them detected once, and approximately 3% sits in the top ten. The input for sequencing was CD4+ or CD8+ T cells sorted from blood, taken in a trial of the OX40 agonist ivuxolimab. The receptor source for this set is an adult with an advanced solid tumor such as melanoma, head and neck, liver or kidney cancer. Each CDR3 is given with its conserved first and last residue. The D gene is left open where the match is weak. Clone size, where shown, is once, few, many, or a class for clones that have expanded.

clone_size	v_call	d_call	j_call	cdr3_nt	cdr3_aa
NA	TRBV18	TRBD1	TRBJ1-5	TGTGCCAGCTCGGGGGGACAGGTTAGCAATCAGCCCCAGCATTTT	CASSGGQVSNQPQHF
few	TRBV5-4	NA	TRBJ2-6	TGTGCCAGCAGCTTGAGGGGGTTTGGGGCCAACGTCCTGACTTTC	CASSLRGFGANVLTF
NA	TRBV7-2	TRBD1	TRBJ2-5	TGTGCCAGCTCCCAGGGGGTTGGGAAGACCCAGTACTTC	CASSQGVGKTQYF
once	TRBV2	NA	TRBJ1-1	TGTGTCAGCAGCAGGGTCGGAGTGAACACTGAAGCTTTCTTT	CVSSRVGVNTEAFF
NA	TRBV28	NA	TRBJ2-4	TGTGCCAGCAGTTCGTTAGGGCTAGCGAGCTTAGCCAAAAACATTCAGTACTTC	CASSSLGLASLAKNIQYF
NA	TRBV7-2	TRBD1	TRBJ2-2	TGTGCCAGCAGCCCCCCGGACAGGCAGAACACCGGGGAGCTGTTTTTT	CASSPPDRQNTGELFF
NA	TRBV4-1	NA	TRBJ1-2	TGCGCCAGCAGCCAAGGGGCGGGGCTCAAGTATGGCTACACCTTC	CASSQGAGLKYGYTF
once	TRBV11-3	NA	TRBJ1-1	TGTGCCAGCAGCTTTTCGACGAACACTGAAGCTTTCTTT	CASSFSTNTEAFF
NA	TRBV4-2	TRBD2	TRBJ2-7	TGTGCCAGCAGCCGAGAGCGGGACTTGTCAAAATACGAGCAGTACTTC	CASSRERDLSKYEQYF
NA	TRBV27	NA	TRBJ1-5	TGTGCCAGCAGTCGCAGCCAGGGCGGCAATCAGCCCCAGCATTTT	CASSRSQGGNQPQHF
NA	TRBV6-6	NA	TRBJ1-3	TGTGCCAGCAGTACAGGGTTTGGAAACACCATATATTTT	CASSTGFGNTIYF
NA	TRBV2	NA	TRBJ2-7	TGTGCCAGCAGTGAAGATTCCCTCGCGGCCTACGAGCAGTACTTC	CASSEDSLAAYEQYF
NA	TRBV19	TRBD1	TRBJ2-5	TGTGCCAGTAGAGGTGGGGACAGGGGACAGGAGACCCAGTACTTC	CASRGGDRGQETQYF
NA	TRBV7-3	NA	TRBJ1-1	TGTGCCAGCAGCTTAATGCGGGGCCCGGGGACTGAAGCTTTCTTT	CASSLMRGPGTEAFF
few	TRBV4-2	TRBD1	TRBJ1-1	TGTGCCAGCAGCCGAGGGACAGTAATCAACACTGAAGCTTTCTTT	CASSRGTVINTEAFF
NA	TRBV7-3	NA	TRBJ2-5	TGTGCCAGCAGCTTCGGGGCCCAAGAGACCCAGTACTTC	CASSFGAQETQYF
NA	TRBV5-4	TRBD1	TRBJ1-1	TGTGCCAGCAGCTTGAGGACAGGGGGGCCTGAAGCTTTCTTT	CASSLRTGGPEAFF
NA	TRBV5-1	NA	TRBJ1-1	TGCGCCAGCACCCCTGCTGGGGGACAATTTTTCTCTGAAGCTTTCTTT	CASTPAGGQFFSEAFF
NA	TRBV7-3	NA	TRBJ2-5	TGTGCCAGCAGCCCCGGGACAAGGGGAGAGACCCAGTACTTC	CASSPGTRGETQYF
NA	TRBV6-6	TRBD2	TRBJ2-1	TGTGCCAGCGTTAGCGGGAGGGAAGGTCCCTACAATGAGCAGTTCTTC	CASVSGREGPYNEQFF